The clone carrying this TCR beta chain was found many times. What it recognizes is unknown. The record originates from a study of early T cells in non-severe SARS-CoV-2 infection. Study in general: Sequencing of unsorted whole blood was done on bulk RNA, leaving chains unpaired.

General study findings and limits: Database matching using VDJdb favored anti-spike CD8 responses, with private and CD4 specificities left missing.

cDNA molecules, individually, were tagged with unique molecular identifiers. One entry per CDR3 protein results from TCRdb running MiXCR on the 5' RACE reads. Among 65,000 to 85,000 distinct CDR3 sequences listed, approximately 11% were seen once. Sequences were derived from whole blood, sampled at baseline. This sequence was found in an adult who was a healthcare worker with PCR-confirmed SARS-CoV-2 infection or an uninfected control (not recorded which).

CDR3 nucleotide sequence: TGCGCCAGCAACTTAGGGACAGGCTACTCACCCCTCCACTTT. Protein product: CASNLGTGYSPLHF. The chain recombines TRBV5-1 with TRBJ1-6; 8 nucleotides align to TRBD1. The CDR3 is 14 amino acids. V gave up 6 bases and J gave up 10 bases; unmatched junction bases: 9. Germline CDR1 is SGHRS and CDR2 is YFSETQ.